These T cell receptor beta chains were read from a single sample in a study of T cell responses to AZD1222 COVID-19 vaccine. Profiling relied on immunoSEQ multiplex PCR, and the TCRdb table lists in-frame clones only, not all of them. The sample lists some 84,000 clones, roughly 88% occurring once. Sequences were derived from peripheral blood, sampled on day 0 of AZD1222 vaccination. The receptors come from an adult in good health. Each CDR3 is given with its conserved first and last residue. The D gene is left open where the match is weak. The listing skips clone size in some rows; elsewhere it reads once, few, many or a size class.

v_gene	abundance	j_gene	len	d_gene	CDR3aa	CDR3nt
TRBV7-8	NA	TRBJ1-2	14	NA	CASSDYRVLYGYTF	TGTGCCAGCAGCGACTACAGGGTCCTCTATGGCTACACCTTC
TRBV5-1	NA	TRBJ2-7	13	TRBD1	CASRAGQENEQYF	TGCGCCAGCAGGGCGGGACAGGAAAACGAGCAGTACTTC
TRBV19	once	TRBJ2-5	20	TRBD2	CASSNLGTSGRWGSRETQYF	TGTGCCAGTAGTAACCTAGGGACTAGCGGACGTTGGGGTTCAAGAGAGACCCAGTACTTC
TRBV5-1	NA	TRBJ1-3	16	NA	CASSLLQGQTGNTIYF	TGCGCCAGCAGCTTGCTCCAGGGGCAGACTGGAAACACCATATATTTT
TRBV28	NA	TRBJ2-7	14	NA	CAVHFGGISNEQYF	TGTGCCGTCCACTTCGGCGGGATAAGCAACGAGCAGTACTTC
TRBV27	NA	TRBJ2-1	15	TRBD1	CASSFPNRGIDEQFF	TGTGCCAGCAGTTTTCCAAACAGGGGGATTGATGAGCAGTTCTTC
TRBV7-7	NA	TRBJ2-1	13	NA	CASSHGPESEQFF	TGTGCTAGCAGCCACGGACCAGAGTCTGAGCAGTTCTTC
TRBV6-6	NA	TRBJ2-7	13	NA	CASRPGSSYEQYF	TGTGCCAGCAGACCGGGTAGCTCCTACGAGCAGTACTTC
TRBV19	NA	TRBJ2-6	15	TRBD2	CASRSGSSGANVLTF	TGTGCCAGTAGGAGCGGGAGCTCTGGGGCCAACGTCCTGACTTTC
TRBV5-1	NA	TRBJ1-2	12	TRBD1	CASSGDRDGYTF	TGCGCCAGCAGCGGGGACAGAGATGGCTACACCTTC
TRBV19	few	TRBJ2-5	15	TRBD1	CASAFDRGGRSAQYF	TGTGCCAGTGCCTTTGACAGGGGGGGACGGTCGGCCCAGTACTTC
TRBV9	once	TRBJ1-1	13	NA	CASSYSADTEAFF	TGTGCCAGCAGCTATAGTGCAGACACTGAAGCTTTCTTT
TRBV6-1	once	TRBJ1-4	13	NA	CASSEQGNEKLFF	TGTGCCAGCAGTGAACAGGGTAATGAAAAACTGTTTTTT
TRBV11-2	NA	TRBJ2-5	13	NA	CASSFGTQETQYF	TGTGCCAGCAGCTTCGGGACGCAAGAGACCCAGTACTTC
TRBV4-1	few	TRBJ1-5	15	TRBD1	CASSQQTGPNQPQHF	TGCGCCAGCAGCCAACAGACAGGGCCCAATCAGCCCCAGCATTTT
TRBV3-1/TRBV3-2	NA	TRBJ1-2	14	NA	CASSQALGYYGYTF	TGTGCCAGCAGCCAAGCTTTGGGATACTATGGCTACACCTTC
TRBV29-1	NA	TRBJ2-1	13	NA	CSVEVPGNNEQFF	TGCAGCGTCGAGGTTCCCGGGAACAATGAGCAGTTCTTC
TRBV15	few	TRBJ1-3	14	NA	CATSRDFGGNTIYF	TGTGCCACCAGCAGAGATTTCGGGGGAAACACCATATATTTT
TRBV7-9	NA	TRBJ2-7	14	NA	CASSPGVLTYEQYF	TGTGCCAGCAGTCCAGGGGTTCTTACCTACGAGCAGTACTTC
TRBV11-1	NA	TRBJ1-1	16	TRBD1	CASSRTGHGVNTEAFF	TGTGCCAGCAGCAGGACAGGGCATGGGGTGAACACTGAAGCTTTCTTT
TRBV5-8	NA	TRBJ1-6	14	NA	CASSAWPGNSPLHF	TGTGCCAGCAGCGCGTGGCCTGGTAATTCACCCCTCCACTTT
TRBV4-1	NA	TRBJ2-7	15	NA	CASSQDQGGNYEQYF	TGCGCCAGCAGCCAAGATCAAGGGGGTAACTACGAGCAGTACTTC
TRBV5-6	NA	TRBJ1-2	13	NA	CASSLGHGYGYTF	TGTGCCAGCAGCTTGGGACACGGCTATGGCTACACCTTC
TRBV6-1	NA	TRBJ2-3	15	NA	CASSEGLPSTDTQYF	TGTGCCAGCAGTGAAGGTCTGCCAAGCACAGATACGCAGTATTTT
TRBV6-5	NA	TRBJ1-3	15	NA	CASSYEFASGNTIYF	TGTGCCAGCAGTTACGAGTTCGCCTCTGGAAACACCATATATTTT
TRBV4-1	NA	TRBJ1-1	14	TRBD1	CASSLTGVGLEAFF	TGCGCCAGCAGCCTAACAGGGGTTGGGCTGGAAGCTTTCTTT
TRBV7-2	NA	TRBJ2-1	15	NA	CASSLTPSSYNEQFF	TGTGCCAGCAGCTTAACCCCGAGCTCCTACAATGAGCAGTTCTTC
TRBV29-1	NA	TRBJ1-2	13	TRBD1	CSVTLSGGRGYTF	TGCAGCGTTACGTTGTCAGGGGGCCGTGGCTACACCTTC
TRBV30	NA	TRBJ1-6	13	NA	CAWSGQVRSPLHF	TGTGCCTGGAGTGGGCAGGTTCGATCACCCCTCCACTTT
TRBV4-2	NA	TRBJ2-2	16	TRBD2	CASSQDRASGTGELFF	TGTGCCAGCAGCCAAGATCGGGCTAGCGGGACCGGGGAGCTGTTTTTT
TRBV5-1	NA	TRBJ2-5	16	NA	CASSLGMQGSVETQYF	TGCGCCAGCAGCCTTGGTATGCAGGGGAGCGTGGAGACCCAGTACTTC
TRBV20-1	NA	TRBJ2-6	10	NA	CSASANVLTF	TGCAGTGCTTCGGCCAACGTCCTGACTTTC
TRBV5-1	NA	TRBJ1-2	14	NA	CASSSIRGSYGYTF	TGCGCCAGCAGCTCCATCAGGGGTTCCTATGGCTACACCTTC
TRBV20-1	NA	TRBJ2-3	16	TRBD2	CSASPGLADLTDTQYF	TGCAGTGCTAGTCCCGGACTAGCGGACCTCACAGATACGCAGTATTTT
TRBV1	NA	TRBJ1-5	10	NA	CTSSPKPQHF	TGCACCAGCAGCCCCAAGCCCCAGCATTTT
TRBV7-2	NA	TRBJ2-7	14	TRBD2	CASSTTSGPYEQYF	TGTGCCAGCAGCACCACTAGCGGGCCTTACGAGCAGTACTTC
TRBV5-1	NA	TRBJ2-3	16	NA	CASSLVGGLSTDTQYF	TGCGCCAGCAGCCTTGTCGGGGGGCTTAGCACAGATACGCAGTATTTT
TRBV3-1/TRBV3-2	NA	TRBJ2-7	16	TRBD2	CASSSTSGTPLNEQYF	TGTGCCAGCAGCTCAACTAGCGGGACCCCTCTGAACGAGCAGTACTTC
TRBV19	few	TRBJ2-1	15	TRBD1	CATRRDRSSYNEQFF	TGTGCCACCCGTCGGGACAGAAGCTCCTACAATGAGCAGTTCTTC
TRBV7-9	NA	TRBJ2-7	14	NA	CASSLGSGHYEQYF	TGTGCCAGCAGCTTAGGTTCTGGACACTACGAGCAGTACTTC